These 5 T cell receptor beta chains originate from one sample sequenced in a study of T cell responses to AZD1222 COVID-19 vaccine. TCRdb's table, derived via immunoSEQ multiplex PCR, lists solely in-frame clones and lacks some. The sample carries about 59,000 clones, 89% recorded once. The sequencing here drew on peripheral blood, taken 28 days after the second AZD1222 dose. These receptors were taken from an adult who received the AZD1222 COVID-19 vaccine.

V gene TRBV19 combines with J gene TRBJ2-4; 8 positions agree with TRBD1. With 1 base clipped from V and 8 bases from J, the junction kept 10 bases outside the gene matches. Germline loops: CDR1 LNHDA, CDR2 SQIVND (reference sequence). This CDR3 is built from 16 residues. The CDR3 coding sequence is TGTGCCAGTAGTATAGGGCGCCAGGGGGCGGATTACATTCAGTACTTC. Its protein is CASSIGRQGADYIQYF.

This chain connects TRBV2 to TRBJ2-5, with D tentatively TRBD1 (5 bases). Germline-derived CDR1 and CDR2 are SNHLY and FYNNEI. The CDR3 sequence is 15 residues long. V was clipped by 3 bases and J by 3 bases, with 14 bases between them. CDR3 region: CASSDVAGWKETQYF. The DNA for the CDR3 is TGTGCCAGCAGTGATGTTGCAGGGTGGAAAGAGACCCAGTACTTC.

The rearrangement links TRBV5-1 to TRBJ2-7; the D call may be TRBD1 or TRBD2 (5 bases each). The germline V gene encodes CDR1 SGHRS and CDR2 YFSETQ. The CDR3 sequence is 15 residues long. V dropped 5 bases and J dropped 5 bases, with 20 bases sitting between them. This CDR3 reads CASRPDGTAFHEQYF. CDR3 nucleotides: TGCGCCAGCAGACCCGACGGGACGGCCTTCCACGAGCAGTACTTC.

The chain employs TRBV7-9 and TRBJ1-4, with D uncertain. V lost 5 bases and J 0 bases, leaving 13 bases between the germline ends. The CDR3 loop spans 16 amino acids. The germline V gene encodes CDR1 SEHNR and CDR2 FQNEAQ (reference sequence). CDR3 loop: CASSPSAIATNEKLFF. CDR3 coding DNA: TGTGCCAGCAGCCCCAGCGCAATTGCAACTAATGAAAAACTGTTTTTT.

This clone was detected only once. For the CDR3, the DNA is TGCGCCAGCAGCTGGGGACAAAGATCTGGGGCCAACGTCCTGACTTTC. Protein sequence: CASSWGQRSGANVLTF. The chain uses TRBV5-1 and TRBJ2-6, with D possibly TRBD1 on 6 matching bases. The ends were cut back, 3 bases at V and 1 base at J, with 11 bases in the middle. This CDR3 is built from 16 residues. Germline V gives CDR1 SGHRS, CDR2 YFSETQ. Looking up the rest from reference TRBV5-1 and TRBJ2-6 gives the full variable domain: KAGVTQTPRYLIKTRGQQVTLSCSPISGHRSVSWYQQTPGQGLQFLFEYFSETQRNKGNFPGRFSGRQFSNSRSEMNVSTLELGDSALYLCASSWGQRSGANVLTFGAGSRLTVL.